A selection of T cell receptor beta chains follows, all from one sample in a study of T cell repertoires in cytomegalovirus infection. TCRdb processed the reads anew with MiXCR; each CDR3 protein has one entry. The sample shows some 320,000 distinct CDR3 sequences, roughly 9.5% of them seen only once. Input material: PBMCs. The source is a human donor in good health (CMV status not recorded). Some clones in this sample may be carry-over from other donors' samples. CDR3s include the opening cysteine and the closing phenylalanine or tryptophan. Each record gives: J gene, clone size, D gene, V gene, CDR3 protein, CDR3 DNA. D genes are given only for firm matches. A row's size may be missing; if present it is once, few, many or a size class.

j_call: TRBJ2-1
clone_size: few
d_call: TRBD2
v_call: TRBV7-2
cdr3_aa: CASSVTSGGGEQFF
cdr3_nt: TGTGCCAGCAGCGTTACTAGCGGGGGAGGGGAGCAGTTCTTC

j_call: TRBJ2-2
clone_size: few
d_call: TRBD1
v_call: TRBV28
cdr3_aa: CASSFRGYTGELFF
cdr3_nt: TGTGCCAGCAGTTTCAGGGGGTACACCGGGGAGCTGTTTTTT

j_call: TRBJ2-5
clone_size: few
d_call: .
v_call: TRBV6-2/TRBV6-3
cdr3_aa: CASTSGPRPNF
cdr3_nt: TGTGCCAGCACCTCGGGCCCCCGTCCAAACTTC

j_call: TRBJ2-7
clone_size: .
d_call: .
v_call: TRBV4-1
cdr3_aa: CASSQPKSGLSIYEQYF
cdr3_nt: TGCGCCAGCAGCCAACCTAAATCGGGACTCTCTATCTACGAGCAGTACTTC

j_call: TRBJ2-7
clone_size: many
d_call: .
v_call: TRBV25-1
cdr3_aa: CASKRDGSPYEQYF
cdr3_nt: TGTGCCAGCAAGAGGGACGGAAGCCCCTACGAGCAGTACTTC

j_call: TRBJ1-5
clone_size: many
d_call: TRBD1
v_call: TRBV7-9
cdr3_aa: CASSRDRVGNQPQHF
cdr3_nt: TGTGCCAGCAGCCGCGACAGGGTGGGCAATCAGCCCCAGCATTTT

j_call: TRBJ2-7
clone_size: few
d_call: .
v_call: TRBV7-9
cdr3_aa: CASSLEGSGTYEQYF
cdr3_nt: TGTGCCAGCAGCTTAGAGGGTAGCGGAACCTACGAGCAGTACTTC

j_call: TRBJ1-1
clone_size: few
d_call: .
v_call: TRBV7-2
cdr3_aa: CASSLDPATVEAFF
cdr3_nt: TGTGCCAGCAGCTTAGACCCCGCGACGGTTGAAGCTTTCTTT

j_call: TRBJ1-4
clone_size: many
d_call: .
v_call: TRBV20-1
cdr3_aa: CSATQDSATNEKLFF
cdr3_nt: TGCAGTGCAACCCAGGACAGTGCAACTAATGAAAAACTGTTTTTT

j_call: TRBJ2-7
clone_size: many
d_call: TRBD1
v_call: TRBV7-8
cdr3_aa: CASSTQATGEFSYEQYF
cdr3_nt: TGTGCCAGCAGCACCCAAGCGACAGGGGAGTTTTCCTACGAGCAGTACTTC

j_call: TRBJ2-7
clone_size: few
d_call: TRBD1
v_call: TRBV7-2
cdr3_aa: CASSLGGTVPSYEQYF
cdr3_nt: TGTGCCAGCAGCTTAGGGGGGACAGTGCCCTCCTACGAGCAGTACTTC

j_call: TRBJ2-1
clone_size: .
d_call: .
v_call: TRBV27
cdr3_aa: CASSPRRGTNNEQFF
cdr3_nt: TGTGCCAGCAGTCCCAGGCGGGGCACCAACAATGAGCAGTTCTTC

j_call: TRBJ2-6
clone_size: many
d_call: .
v_call: TRBV6-5
cdr3_aa: CASSYSRRISGANVLTF
cdr3_nt: TGTGCCAGCAGTTACTCGAGGCGGATCTCTGGGGCCAACGTCCTGACTTTC

j_call: TRBJ1-1
clone_size: many
d_call: .
v_call: TRBV7-2
cdr3_aa: CASSLVGSTEAFF
cdr3_nt: TGTGCCAGCAGCTTAGTGGGTTCCACTGAAGCTTTCTTT

j_call: TRBJ1-5
clone_size: .
d_call: .
v_call: TRBV27
cdr3_aa: CASSLSRTINQPQHF
cdr3_nt: TGTGCCAGCAGTTTATCGAGGACCATCAATCAGCCCCAGCATTTT

j_call: TRBJ2-3
clone_size: .
d_call: .
v_call: TRBV27
cdr3_aa: CASSFRLIGAGSTDTQYF
cdr3_nt: TGTGCCAGCAGTTTCCGCCTCATCGGGGCGGGGAGCACAGATACGCAGTATTTT

j_call: TRBJ2-7
clone_size: .
d_call: TRBD2
v_call: TRBV7-9
cdr3_aa: CASSQQAGAREQYF
cdr3_nt: TGCGCCAGCAGCCAACAAGCGGGGGCCCGCGAGCAGTACTTC

j_call: TRBJ2-1
clone_size: many
d_call: TRBD1
v_call: TRBV7-2
cdr3_aa: CASSPWPRTGFYNEQFF
cdr3_nt: TGTGCCAGCAGCCCGTGGCCAAGGACAGGGTTTTACAATGAGCAGTTCTTC

j_call: TRBJ2-3
clone_size: many
d_call: TRBD2
v_call: TRBV28
cdr3_aa: CASRAGTSGKGDTQYF
cdr3_nt: TGTGCCAGCAGAGCCGGGACTAGCGGGAAAGGAGATACGCAGTATTTT

j_call: TRBJ2-1
clone_size: few
d_call: TRBD2
v_call: TRBV28
cdr3_aa: CASSLWAGTSGSNEQFF
cdr3_nt: TGTGCCAGCAGTTTATGGGCCGGGACTAGCGGGAGTAATGAGCAGTTCTTC

j_call: TRBJ1-2
clone_size: many
d_call: TRBD1
v_call: TRBV6-1
cdr3_aa: CASSSFIVDRGNRYGYTF
cdr3_nt: TGTGCCAGCAGTTCCTTTATAGTGGACAGGGGAAACCGCTATGGCTACACCTTC

j_call: TRBJ2-1
clone_size: .
d_call: TRBD2
v_call: TRBV7-3
cdr3_aa: CASSRSGALGNEQFF
cdr3_nt: TGTGCCAGCAGTCGCAGCGGGGCCTTAGGGAATGAGCAGTTCTTC

j_call: TRBJ2-5
clone_size: few
d_call: TRBD1
v_call: TRBV18
cdr3_aa: CASSRLTGRGGETQYF
cdr3_nt: TGTGCCAGCTCCCGCTTGACAGGGCGCGGTGGAGAGACCCAGTACTTC

j_call: TRBJ2-1
clone_size: few
d_call: TRBD2
v_call: TRBV20-1
cdr3_aa: CSVASGGFDEQFF
cdr3_nt: TGCAGTGTAGCTAGCGGGGGGTTCGATGAGCAGTTCTTC

j_call: TRBJ2-1
clone_size: .
d_call: .
v_call: TRBV6-2/TRBV6-3
cdr3_aa: CASSGQFSYNEQFF
cdr3_nt: TGTGCCAGCAGTGGACAGTTTTCCTACAATGAGCAGTTCTTC

j_call: TRBJ2-7
clone_size: many
d_call: TRBD1
v_call: TRBV20-1
cdr3_aa: CSARDGGRGRYEQYF
cdr3_nt: TGCAGTGCTAGAGATGGGGGCAGGGGGCGATACGAGCAGTACTTC

j_call: TRBJ1-2
clone_size: few
d_call: .
v_call: TRBV4-2
cdr3_aa: CASSQELLGYGYTF
cdr3_nt: TGTGCCAGCAGCCAAGAGCTCCTGGGCTATGGCTACACCTTC

j_call: TRBJ2-7
clone_size: few
d_call: TRBD1
v_call: TRBV28
cdr3_aa: CASRPDRGPFEQYF
cdr3_nt: TGTGCCAGTCGGCCGGACAGGGGGCCGTTTGAGCAGTACTTC

j_call: TRBJ2-5
clone_size: few
d_call: TRBD2
v_call: TRBV7-6
cdr3_aa: CASTPRGRSETQYF
cdr3_nt: TGTGCCAGCACCCCCCGCGGGAGGTCGGAGACCCAGTACTTC

j_call: TRBJ1-1
clone_size: .
d_call: TRBD1
v_call: TRBV28
cdr3_aa: CTSTLTGGTEAFF
cdr3_nt: TGTACCAGCACCTTGACAGGGGGAACTGAAGCTTTCTTT

j_call: TRBJ1-2
clone_size: few
d_call: .
v_call: TRBV20-1
cdr3_aa: CSARGRRSNYGYTF
cdr3_nt: TGCAGTGCTAGAGGCCGCAGATCAAACTATGGCTACACCTTC

j_call: TRBJ1-5
clone_size: many
d_call: .
v_call: TRBV6-2/TRBV6-3
cdr3_aa: CASSYYTGYNQPQHF
cdr3_nt: TGTGCCAGCAGTTACTACACAGGCTACAATCAGCCCCAGCATTTT

j_call: TRBJ1-1
clone_size: few
d_call: .
v_call: TRBV18
cdr3_aa: CASSPGTPQGNTEAFF
cdr3_nt: TGTGCCAGCTCACCCGGGACTCCCCAGGGGAACACTGAAGCTTTCTTT

j_call: TRBJ1-1
clone_size: few
d_call: .
v_call: TRBV20-1
cdr3_aa: CSAREGAVAEAFF
cdr3_nt: TGCAGTGCTAGAGAGGGGGCTGTCGCTGAAGCTTTCTTT

j_call: TRBJ1-5
clone_size: few
d_call: .
v_call: TRBV27
cdr3_aa: CASKDLGGNQPQHF
cdr3_nt: TGTGCCAGCAAAGATCTCGGGGGCAATCAGCCCCAGCATTTT

j_call: TRBJ2-1
clone_size: .
d_call: .
v_call: TRBV5-4
cdr3_aa: CASSFRPGEQFF
cdr3_nt: TGTGCCAGCAGCTTTCGCCCCGGGGAGCAGTTCTTC

j_call: TRBJ1-2
clone_size: many
d_call: .
v_call: TRBV12-3/TRBV12-4
cdr3_aa: CASRPSGGEDGYTF
cdr3_nt: TGTGCCAGCAGGCCCTCGGGGGGCGAAGATGGCTACACCTTC